The 11 T cell receptor beta chains reported below all come from one sample, sequenced in a study of low-dose radiotherapy and immunotherapy resistance in tumors. The time point here: after trial treatment. Treatment: LDRT plus nivolumab, ipilimumab, low-dose cyclophosphamide and aspirin (RACIN trial). Both TCRalpha and TCRbeta chains were reverse transcribed with V-gene-specific primers. PCR amplification of the TCRs was performed with Phusion for about 20 PCR cycles, and it relied on a constant-region primer together with a V-primer adapter. TCRdb passed the reads through MiXCR, listing each CDR3 protein once. The table lists approximately 42,000 distinct CDR3 sequences, under 30% of them singletons, with about a tenth in the top ten. The source material was PBMCs, sampled after low-dose radiotherapy plus immunotherapy. These receptors were obtained from a male donor with prostate cancer.

This clonotype was found many times. The CDR3, as DNA: TGTGCCAGCAGCCAAGACTTGACAGGGTCAGGTTCACCCCTCCACTTT. As protein: CASSQDLTGSGSPLHF. This chain connects TRBV14 to TRBJ1-6; 7 bases fit TRBD1. CDR1 is SGHDN, CDR2 FVKESK, per germline. The CDR3 contains 16 residues. The ends lost 0 bases at V and 9 bases at J; junction bases unmatched: 8.

The chain joins TRBV7-6 to TRBJ1-1; tentatively, D is TRBD1 (5 bases). The CDR3 runs to 13 residues. Trimming pared 5 bases from V and 1 base from J, leaving 8 bases between. Germline V lookup: CDR1 SGHVS, CDR2 FNYEAQ. CDR3 loop: CASSPRGNTEAFF. For the CDR3, the DNA is TGTGCCAGCAGCCCGAGGGGGAACACTGAAGCTTTCTTT.

This clonotype occurred once. The J gene is TRBJ2-7, the V gene TRBV28; 9 positions match TRBD2. CDR3 length: 15 amino acids. From germline, CDR1 is MDHEN and CDR2 SYDVKM. The V gene end was trimmed by 11 bases and the J gene end by 3 bases; junction bases not matched to a gene: 14. Written as DNA, the CDR3 is TGTGCCTCCTGCGGGGGGGCCGATGCCCTCTACGAGCAGTACTTC. Translated, it gives CASCGGADALYEQYF.

The chain combines TRBV28 with TRBJ2-1, with 7 bases lining up with TRBD2. The CDR3 length is 16 residues. CDR1 is MDHEN and CDR2 is SYDVKM in the germline V gene. Unmatched junction bases numbered 13, after V lost 2 bases and J lost 9 bases. CDR3 sequence (DNA): TGTGCCAGCAGTTTAAGGGCGGGAGTATCGGTGGGTGAGCAGTTCTTC. This translates into CASSLRAGVSVGEQFF.

This clonotype was found once. V and J are TRBV24-1 and TRBJ1-5; no firm D call. Germline assignment: CDR1 KGHDR and CDR2 SFDVKD. V shed 1 base and J shed 2 bases, with 11 bases lying between them. The CDR3 has 16 residues. The CDR3 spells CATSDFPGGGNQPQHF. The CDR3 region has the DNA TGTGCCACCAGTGATTTCCCCGGCGGAGGCAATCAGCCCCAGCATTTT.

This clonotype has more than one count but fewer than ten. The chain recombines TRBV6-2 or TRBV6-3 with TRBJ2-3; tentatively, D is TRBD1 (5 bases). This CDR3 has 15 amino acids. The germline CDR1 and CDR2 sequences are MNHEY and SVGEGT. The V gene lost 11 bases and the J gene lost 5 bases, with 23 bases spanning the gap. This CDR3 reads CAGRQFSNIEDTQYF. The CDR3 DNA follows: TGTGCCGGTCGACAGTTTTCGAATATTGAAGATACGCAGTATTTT.

This clonotype has ten or more counts. V is TRBV20-1 and J is TRBJ2-1; tentatively, D is TRBD1 (6 bases). Germline CDR1 and CDR2: DFQATT and SNEGSKA (reference sequence). The CDR3 sequence is 14 residues long. The ends were cut back, 1 base at V and 1 base at J, with 8 bases in the middle. The CDR3 region has the DNA TGCAGTGCTAGAGGACAGGTATCCTACAATGAGCAGTTCTTC. Protein product: CSARGQVSYNEQFF.

Ten or more counts support this clonotype. The CDR3 nucleotides are TGTGCCACCACAGCGGGAGTCACAGATACGCAGTATTTT. The encoded protein is CATTAGVTDTQYF. The chain has TRBV6-2 or TRBV6-3 and TRBJ2-3; the match to TRBD2 covers 8 bases. Germline V gene lookup returns CDR1 MNHEY and CDR2 SVGEGT. With 10 bases clipped from V and 2 bases from J, the junction kept 5 bases outside the gene matches. The CDR3 spans 13 residues.

This clonotype came up many times. The chain combines TRBV20-1 with TRBJ2-5; D perhaps matches TRBD2 (6 bases). Trimming shortened V by 3 bases and J by 2 bases, and 16 bases separated the two germline ends. Germline CDR1 DFQATT, CDR2 SNEGSKA (reference sequence). The CDR3 totals 15 residues. The CDR3 nucleotides read TGCAGTGCTAGTAATTACGGAGGAGGGCAAGAGACCCAGTACTTC. It yields the protein CSASNYGGGQETQYF.

This clonotype was found many times. The V and J genes are TRBV9 and TRBJ1-1; TRBD1 agrees at 8 bases. CDR1 and CDR2 from the germline V gene are SGDLS and YYNGEE. Losses at the gene ends were 0 bases for V and 4 bases for J; bases not matched to a gene: 2. The CDR3 is made up of 14 amino acids. As DNA, the CDR3 is TGTGCCAGCAGCGTAGATGGGACAGGCACTGAAGCTTTCTTT. Its translation is CASSVDGTGTEAFF. The full variable domain, in which reference TRBV9 and TRBJ1-1 provide the parts outside the CDR3, is DSGVTQTPKHLITATGQRVTLRCSPRSGDLSVYWYQQSLDQGLQFLIQYYNGEERAKGNILERFSAQQFPDLHSELNLSSLELGDSALYFCASSVDGTGTEAFFGQGTRLTVV.

This clonotype is a singleton in its sample. The V gene is TRBV29-1, the J gene TRBJ2-3; 7 bases are shared with TRBD1. Germline CDR1 and CDR2: SQVTM and ANQGSEA. J lost 3 bases, V lost 4 bases, and 7 bases had no gene match. The CDR3 is made up of 14 amino acids. This chain's CDR3 is CSVVQTRGTDTQYF. CDR3 coding DNA: TGCAGCGTTGTGCAGACCAGGGGGACAGATACGCAGTATTTT.